This TCR beta chain is from a study of T cells after yellow fever vaccination. Study as a whole: Fractions containing few cells were prepared with SMART-Seq v4 Ultra Low Input. Notes on the study in general: Booster samples showed a return of most primary-vaccination clones (around 95% CD4, about 88% CD8).

This clonotype occurred many times. Its antigen is not known. The V gene's germline CDR1 is SGHTA and CDR2 FQGNSA. CDR3 size: 12 residues. Trimming stripped 1 base from V and 6 bases from J, with 7 bases between. Generation of TCR cDNA used 5'RACE template switching (which added a universal primer site and UMIs). TCRdb ran MiXCR on the 5' RACE reads and lists one entry per CDR3 protein. The table records some 150,000 distinct CDR3 sequences, 6.6% of them present only once. Material: CD4+ T cells sorted from PBMCs, obtained 10 days after the yellow fever booster vaccination. This rearrangement joins TRBV7-2 to TRBJ2-7; D remains ambiguous. The clonotype originates from a man under 40 who received the YFV17D yellow fever vaccine. CDR3 region: CASSLVGFEQYF. DNA of the CDR3: TGTGCCAGCAGCTTAGTGGGGTTCGAGCAGTACTTC.